What follows is one T cell receptor beta chain and its context. TCRdb used MiXCR to reprocess the RT-PCR reads, holding one entry per CDR3 protein. The table has around 700,000 distinct CDR3 sequences, 12% to 15% seen once. There are 13 residues in the CDR3. V was cut by 0 bases and J by 11 bases, with 12 bases left in between. CDR1 SGHKS and CDR2 YYEKEE come from the germline V gene (reference sequence). Sequenced material: memory CD4+ T cells from blood. This receptor was taken from a female donor in good health, serving as a healthy control. The chain uses TRBV5-5 and TRBJ1-5; no clear D. The CDR3 loop is CASSLEGMGTQHF. Written as DNA, the CDR3 is TGTGCCAGCAGCTTGGAGGGAATGGGGACCCAGCATTTT.